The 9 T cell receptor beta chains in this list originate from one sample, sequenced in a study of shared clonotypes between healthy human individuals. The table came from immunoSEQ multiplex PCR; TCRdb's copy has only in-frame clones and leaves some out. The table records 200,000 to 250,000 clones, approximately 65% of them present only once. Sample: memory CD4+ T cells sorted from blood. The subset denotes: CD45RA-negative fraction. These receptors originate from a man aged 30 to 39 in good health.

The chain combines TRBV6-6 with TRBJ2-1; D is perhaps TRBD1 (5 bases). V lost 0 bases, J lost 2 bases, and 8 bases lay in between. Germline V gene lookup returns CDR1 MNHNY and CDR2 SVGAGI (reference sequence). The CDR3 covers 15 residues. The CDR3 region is CASSYSAGTYNEQFF. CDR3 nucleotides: TGTGCCAGCAGTTACTCAGCAGGGACCTACAATGAGCAGTTCTTC.

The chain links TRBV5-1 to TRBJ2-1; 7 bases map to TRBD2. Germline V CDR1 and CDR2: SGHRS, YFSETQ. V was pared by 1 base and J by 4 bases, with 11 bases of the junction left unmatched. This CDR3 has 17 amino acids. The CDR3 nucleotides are TGCGCCAGCAGCTTGAGCCCGTGGGCTAGCGGTTACAATGAGCAGTTCTTC. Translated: CASSLSPWASGYNEQFF.

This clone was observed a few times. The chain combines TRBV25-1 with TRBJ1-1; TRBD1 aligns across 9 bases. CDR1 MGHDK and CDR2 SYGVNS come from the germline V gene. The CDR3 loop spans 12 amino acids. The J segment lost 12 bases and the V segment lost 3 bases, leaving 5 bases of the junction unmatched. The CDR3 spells CASSDQDRGSFF. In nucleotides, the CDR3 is TGTGCCAGCAGTGACCAGGACAGGGGCTCTTTCTTT.

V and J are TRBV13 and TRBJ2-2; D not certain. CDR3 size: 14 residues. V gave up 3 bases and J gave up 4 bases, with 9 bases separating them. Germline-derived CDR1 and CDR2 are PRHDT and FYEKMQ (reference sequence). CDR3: CASSLGFSTGELFF. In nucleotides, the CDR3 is TGTGCCAGCAGCTTGGGATTTTCCACCGGGGAGCTGTTTTTT.

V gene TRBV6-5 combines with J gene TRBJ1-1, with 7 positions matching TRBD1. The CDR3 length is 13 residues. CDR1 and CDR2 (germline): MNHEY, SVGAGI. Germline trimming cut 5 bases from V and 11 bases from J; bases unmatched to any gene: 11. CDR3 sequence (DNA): TGTGCCAGCAGTGATACAGGGGCCGCCCTGGCTTTCTTT. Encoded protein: CASSDTGAALAFF.

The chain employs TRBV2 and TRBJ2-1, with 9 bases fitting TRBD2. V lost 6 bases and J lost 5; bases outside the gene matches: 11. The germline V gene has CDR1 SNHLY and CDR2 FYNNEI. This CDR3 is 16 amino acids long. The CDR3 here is CASSARSGRWNNEQFF. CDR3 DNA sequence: TGTGCCAGCAGCGCCCGCAGCGGGAGGTGGAACAATGAGCAGTTCTTC.

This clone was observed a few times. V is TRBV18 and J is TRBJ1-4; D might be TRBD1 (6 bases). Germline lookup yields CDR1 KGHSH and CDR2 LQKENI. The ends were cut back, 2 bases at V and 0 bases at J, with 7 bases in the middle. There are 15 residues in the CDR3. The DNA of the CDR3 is TGTGCCAGCTCACCATCAGGGGCAACTAATGAAAAACTGTTTTTT. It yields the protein CASSPSGATNEKLFF.

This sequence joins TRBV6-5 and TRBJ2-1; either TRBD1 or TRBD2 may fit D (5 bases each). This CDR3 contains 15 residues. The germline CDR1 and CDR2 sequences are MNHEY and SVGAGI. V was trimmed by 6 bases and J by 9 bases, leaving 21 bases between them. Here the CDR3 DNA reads TGTGCCAGCAGCCCGGCCGGGACCGCTGGGGGTGAGCAGTTCTTC. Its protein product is CASSPAGTAGGEQFF.

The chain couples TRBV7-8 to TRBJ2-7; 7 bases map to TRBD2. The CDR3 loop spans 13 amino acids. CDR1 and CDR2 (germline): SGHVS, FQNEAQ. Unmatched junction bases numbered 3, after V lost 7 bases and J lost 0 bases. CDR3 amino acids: CASMQRDSYEQYF. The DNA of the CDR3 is TGTGCCAGCATGCAGCGGGACTCCTACGAGCAGTACTTC. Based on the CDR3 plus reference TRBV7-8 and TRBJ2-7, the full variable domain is GAGVSQSPRYKVAKRGQDVALRCDPISGHVSLFWYQQALGQGPEFLTYFQNEAQLDKSGLPSDRFFAERPEGSVSTLKIQRTQQEDSAVYLCASMQRDSYEQYFGPGTRLTVT.